These T cell receptor beta chains were read from a single sample in a study of long-term antiretroviral therapy in people with HIV. Using immunoSEQ multiplex PCR, the repertoire was profiled, and TCRdb retains in-frame clones only, with some absent. The sample carries around 25,000 clones, about 80% recorded once. The sequences come from unsorted PBMCs, collected 1.1 years before starting antiretroviral therapy. The receptors were sampled from a woman aged 40 to 49 with HIV. Both conserved end residues are part of each CDR3. D genes are given only for firm matches. Rows give clone size only sometimes, using once, few, many, or a class for an expanded clone.

V gene: TRBV5-1; J gene: TRBJ2-2; clone size: NA; D gene: TRBD1; CDR3 protein: CASSLGQGRWMEGELFF; CDR3 DNA: TGCGCCAGCAGCTTGGGACAGGGCCGGTGGATGGAAGGGGAGCTGTTTTTT
V gene: TRBV2; J gene: TRBJ2-5; clone size: NA; D gene: NA; CDR3 protein: CASTGSSGYQETQYF; CDR3 DNA: TGTGCCAGCACGGGCAGTTCGGGGTACCAAGAGACCCAGTACTTC
V gene: TRBV27; J gene: TRBJ1-1; clone size: NA; D gene: NA; CDR3 protein: CASSLGALNTEAFF; CDR3 DNA: TGTGCCAGCAGTTTGGGGGCGCTGAACACTGAAGCTTTCTTT
V gene: TRBV5-4; J gene: TRBJ2-7; clone size: NA; D gene: NA; CDR3 protein: CASSLDGRMLHEQYF; CDR3 DNA: TGTGCCAGCAGCTTGGACGGGAGAATGCTCCACGAGCAGTACTTC
V gene: TRBV27; J gene: TRBJ1-4; clone size: few; D gene: NA; CDR3 protein: CASSSIDSPAGEKLFF; CDR3 DNA: TGTGCCAGCAGTTCCATAGACTCTCCAGCGGGTGAAAAACTGTTTTTT
V gene: TRBV2; J gene: TRBJ1-3; clone size: NA; D gene: NA; CDR3 protein: CASSVSGGNTIYF; CDR3 DNA: TGTGCCAGCAGTGTAAGCGGGGGAAACACCATATATTTT
V gene: TRBV6-1; J gene: TRBJ1-2; clone size: NA; D gene: NA; CDR3 protein: CASSEAIGGGSYYGYTF; CDR3 DNA: TGTGCCAGCAGTGAAGCAATAGGCGGAGGCAGCTATTATGGCTACACCTTC
V gene: TRBV7-9; J gene: TRBJ2-5; clone size: few; D gene: NA; CDR3 protein: CASSLAGSQYNQETQYF; CDR3 DNA: TGTGCCAGCAGCTTAGCGGGTAGTCAATATAATCAAGAGACCCAGTACTTC
V gene: TRBV14; J gene: TRBJ1-2; clone size: NA; D gene: NA; CDR3 protein: CASSPKIGWTPNSRLNYGYTF; CDR3 DNA: TGTGCCAGCAGCCCCAAGATCGGCTGGACACCTAATTCTCGTCTTAACTATGGCTACACCTTC
V gene: TRBV2; J gene: TRBJ1-5; clone size: NA; D gene: TRBD1; CDR3 protein: CASTGGSGNQPQHF; CDR3 DNA: TGTGCCAGCACAGGGGGGAGTGGCAATCAGCCCCAGCATTTT
V gene: TRBV5-1; J gene: TRBJ1-4; clone size: NA; D gene: NA; CDR3 protein: CASTPFSGPGFNEKLFF; CDR3 DNA: TGCGCCAGCACCCCCTTTTCGGGACCAGGGTTTAATGAAAAACTGTTTTTT
V gene: TRBV5-1; J gene: TRBJ1-3; clone size: few; D gene: NA; CDR3 protein: CASSRDGSSGNTIYF; CDR3 DNA: TGCGCCAGCAGCCGGGACGGGTCCTCTGGAAACACCATATATTTT
V gene: TRBV5-6; J gene: TRBJ1-5; clone size: once; D gene: NA; CDR3 protein: CASSLWRERVGNQPQHF; CDR3 DNA: TGTGCCAGCAGCTTGTGGAGGGAGCGGGTTGGCAATCAGCCCCAGCATTTT
V gene: TRBV5-6; J gene: TRBJ1-5; clone size: NA; D gene: TRBD1; CDR3 protein: CASSSGGSDQPQHF; CDR3 DNA: TGTGCCAGCAGCTCAGGGGGATCGGATCAGCCCCAGCATTTT
V gene: TRBV5-4; J gene: TRBJ2-5; clone size: NA; D gene: NA; CDR3 protein: CASSLGVWTTAIQETQYF; CDR3 DNA: TGTGCCAGCAGCTTGGGGGTCTGGACCACAGCCATTCAAGAGACCCAGTACTTC
V gene: TRBV29-1; J gene: TRBJ2-7; clone size: NA; D gene: NA; CDR3 protein: CSVAVVLFTGGQGNYEQYF; CDR3 DNA: TGCAGCGTTGCTGTCGTACTATTCACCGGAGGGCAGGGAAACTACGAGCAGTACTTC
V gene: TRBV11-3; J gene: TRBJ2-3; clone size: NA; D gene: NA; CDR3 protein: CASSPRQKTSTDTQYF; CDR3 DNA: TGTGCCAGCAGCCCGCGCCAAAAAACTAGCACAGATACGCAGTATTTT
V gene: TRBV7-9; J gene: TRBJ1-2; clone size: NA; D gene: NA; CDR3 protein: CASSLDYYGYTF; CDR3 DNA: TGTGCCAGCAGCTTAGACTACTATGGCTACACCTTC
V gene: TRBV30; J gene: TRBJ1-5; clone size: NA; D gene: NA; CDR3 protein: CAWSQGVGQPQHF; CDR3 DNA: TGTGCCTGGAGTCAGGGTGTGGGTCAGCCCCAGCATTTT
V gene: TRBV15; J gene: TRBJ1-5; clone size: once; D gene: NA; CDR3 protein: CATSRDRRSNQPQHF; CDR3 DNA: TGTGCCACCAGCAGAGATCGGAGAAGCAATCAGCCCCAGCATTTT
V gene: TRBV5-4; J gene: TRBJ2-5; clone size: few; D gene: TRBD2; CDR3 protein: CASSLSGGSGRETQYF; CDR3 DNA: TGTGCCAGCAGCTTGAGTGGCGGGAGTGGGCGGGAGACCCAGTACTTC
V gene: TRBV19; J gene: TRBJ1-1; clone size: few; D gene: NA; CDR3 protein: CASSLEGGEAFF; CDR3 DNA: TGTGCCAGTTCCCTCGAGGGGGGTGAAGCTTTCTTT
V gene: TRBV2; J gene: TRBJ2-7; clone size: NA; D gene: NA; CDR3 protein: CASSEGGPEQYF; CDR3 DNA: TGTGCCAGCAGTGAAGGTGGCCCCGAGCAGTACTTC
V gene: TRBV14; J gene: TRBJ2-7; clone size: NA; D gene: TRBD1; CDR3 protein: CASSLTGALYEQYF; CDR3 DNA: TGTGCCAGCAGCCTGACAGGGGCCCTCTACGAGCAGTACTTC
V gene: TRBV27; J gene: TRBJ2-6; clone size: NA; D gene: TRBD1; CDR3 protein: CASSSRDRGPGANVLTF; CDR3 DNA: TGTGCCAGCAGCTCCCGGGACAGGGGCCCTGGGGCCAACGTCCTGACTTTC
V gene: TRBV7-8; J gene: TRBJ1-4; clone size: NA; D gene: TRBD1; CDR3 protein: CASSGTGSTGEKLFF; CDR3 DNA: TGTGCCAGCAGCGGGACAGGGTCCACTGGTGAAAAACTGTTTTTT
V gene: TRBV29-1; J gene: TRBJ2-3; clone size: NA; D gene: NA; CDR3 protein: CSVEDRSFGTESSTDTQYF; CDR3 DNA: TGCAGCGTTGAAGATCGAAGTTTTGGGACCGAAAGTAGCACAGATACGCAGTATTTT
V gene: TRBV5-1; J gene: TRBJ1-2; clone size: few; D gene: TRBD1; CDR3 protein: CASSNQGADYGYTF; CDR3 DNA: TGCGCCAGCAGTAATCAGGGGGCTGACTATGGCTACACCTTC
V gene: TRBV10-1; J gene: TRBJ1-4; clone size: NA; D gene: TRBD1; CDR3 protein: CASSATGGGNEKLFF; CDR3 DNA: TGCGCCAGCAGCGCTACAGGGGGTGGTAATGAAAAACTGTTTTTT
V gene: TRBV5-1; J gene: TRBJ2-3; clone size: NA; D gene: NA; CDR3 protein: CASRDAGGSTDTQYF; CDR3 DNA: TGCGCCAGCAGAGATGCCGGGGGTAGCACAGATACGCAGTATTTT
V gene: TRBV6-5; J gene: TRBJ1-5; clone size: NA; D gene: NA; CDR3 protein: CASSYSGGRQPQHF; CDR3 DNA: TGTGCCAGCAGTTACTCGGGGGGGAGGCAGCCCCAGCATTTT
V gene: TRBV6-1; J gene: TRBJ1-6; clone size: NA; D gene: NA; CDR3 protein: CASSGRGAWSQGMYSPLHF; CDR3 DNA: TGTGCCAGCAGTGGCCGGGGGGCGTGGAGCCAGGGCATGTATTCACCCCTCCACTTT
V gene: TRBV5-4; J gene: TRBJ2-7; clone size: NA; D gene: TRBD1; CDR3 protein: CASSSGTGSEQYF; CDR3 DNA: TGTGCCAGCAGCTCGGGGACAGGGTCCGAGCAGTACTTC
V gene: TRBV6-6; J gene: TRBJ1-2; clone size: NA; D gene: TRBD1; CDR3 protein: CASSDRDRGTDGYTF; CDR3 DNA: TGTGCCAGCAGTGACCGGGACAGGGGAACGGATGGCTACACCTTC
V gene: TRBV7-9; J gene: TRBJ2-7; clone size: few; D gene: NA; CDR3 protein: CASSPGIYEQYF; CDR3 DNA: TGTGCCAGCAGCCCCGGGATCTACGAGCAGTACTTC
V gene: TRBV19; J gene: TRBJ2-6; clone size: once; D gene: NA; CDR3 protein: CASSGYSGANVLTF; CDR3 DNA: TGTGCCAGTAGTGGGTACTCTGGGGCCAACGTCCTGACTTTC
V gene: TRBV4-2; J gene: TRBJ2-2; clone size: NA; D gene: TRBD2; CDR3 protein: CASSQVLGSGGLTGELFF; CDR3 DNA: TGTGCCAGCAGCCAAGTCTTGGGTAGCGGGGGCCTAACCGGGGAGCTGTTTTTT
V gene: TRBV5-1; J gene: TRBJ2-7; clone size: NA; D gene: NA; CDR3 protein: CASSLAGAVGEQYF; CDR3 DNA: TGCGCCAGCAGCTTGGCGGGGGCAGTCGGCGAGCAGTACTTC
V gene: TRBV4-2; J gene: TRBJ2-7; clone size: NA; D gene: NA; CDR3 protein: CASSQESSYEQYF; CDR3 DNA: TGTGCCAGCAGCCAAGAGAGCTCCTACGAGCAGTACTTC
V gene: TRBV4-1; J gene: TRBJ1-3; clone size: NA; D gene: NA; CDR3 protein: CASSQDFPGNTIYF; CDR3 DNA: TGCGCCAGCAGCCAAGACTTCCCTGGAAACACCATATATTTT
V gene: TRBV19; J gene: TRBJ1-5; clone size: medium-sized; D gene: NA; CDR3 protein: CASSGTHNGPQHF; CDR3 DNA: TGTGCCAGTAGTGGGACCCACAACGGGCCCCAGCATTTT
V gene: TRBV5-4; J gene: TRBJ2-3; clone size: NA; D gene: TRBD2; CDR3 protein: CASSLRLAGGVDTQYF; CDR3 DNA: TGTGCCAGCAGCCTACGACTAGCGGGGGGAGTGGATACGCAGTATTTT